This TCR beta chain is drawn from a study of blood T cells in healthy people across ages (dated by TCRdb to the mid-2010s). For the wider study: In model experiments, template switching captured about one uniquely barcoded TCR beta cDNA molecule for every two T cells. Age-related changes in TCR beta repertoire diversity were measured in the study by deep sequencing normalized with unique cDNA molecular identifiers. The donors were divided into four age groups: young (average about 16 years), middle-aged (roughly 42), aged (62) and long-lived (more than 75). Donors of different ages were randomly distributed across sequencing lanes to avoid experimental bias. The study analyzed two additional independent replicas of 1 million unique cDNA reads from the same blood draw for two donors, one aged 18 to 29 and one aged 80 or older.

Donors were around 37 systemically healthy Caucasian individuals from Russia aged roughly 6 to 90 years. Around 10 milliliters of peripheral blood were collected from each donor into EDTA-treated Vacutainer tubes. PBMCs were isolated by Ficoll-Paque density-gradient centrifugation, with at least 6.5 million obtained per sample. Total RNA was extracted from PBMCs with Trizol reagent, with at least 5.5 micrograms obtained per sample. For every donor, an aliquot of PBMCs went through flow cytometry to measure the percentages of naive CD45RAhigh/CD27high T cells. Libraries were built with 5' RACE. The sequencer listed for this sample is Illumina HiSeq 2500. The second PCR ran for roughly 7 to 12 cycles and used a J-beta primer mix along with a sample-barcoded 5' primer. A template-switch 5' adaptor carrying 12 random nucleotides introduced a unique molecular identifier onto each TCR beta cDNA molecule. Each sample yielded at least 3 million CDR3-containing paired-end reads. First-strand cDNA was synthesized from all RNA with the Mint cDNA synthesis kit, primed by a TRBC-specific oligonucleotide. Following uracil-DNA glycosylase treatment, all cDNA underwent a first 18-cycle PCR with the universal primers M1SS and BC2_uni_R. Per the source publication's procedure: Normalization of each sample was performed by random selection of 1 million high-quality reads, each carrying a distinct molecular identifier. Reads sharing molecular identifiers were discarded rather than binned into consensus sequences. CDR3 identification, clonotype clustering and error correction used MiTCR with a Q25 quality threshold and the strictest error-elimination algorithm. Lower-bound total TCR beta diversity was estimated with a nonparametric unseen species model using Euler transformation. TCRdb reworked the public reads: Q25 trimming with fastp, MiXCR clone assembly, productive beta chains retained. Duplicate CDR3 protein sequences are folded into a single record with the most common DNA and genes. TCRdb, not the original authors, processed these V and J calls. The sample records 980,000 or so distinct CDR3 sequences, around 48% of which are singletons. Jointly, the top ten make up 13% of the sample.

There are a few counts of this clonotype. The antigen it binds to is not known. Base qualities are not recorded, but no much larger clone differs from it by a single base. The germline V gene (reference sequence) supplies CDR1 LNHDA and CDR2 SQIVND. V loses 6 bases of germline sequence and J loses 4 bases, and the interval between the two ends is 15 bases. Taken from cysteine to phenylalanine, the CDR3 has 14 residues. Here the CDR3 DNA is all that survives: 42 bases in frame from base 1. What the authors observed across the whole study: Because the CMV infection status of the donors was unknown, age-related changes in expanded clonotypes may potentially have been confounded. Estimates of total diversity based on one million sequenced T cells were regarded as lower bounds and as underestimates. As age increased, observed TCR beta diversity per million T cells dropped in a roughly linear way, and a significant reduction was already evident by age about 40. Compared with the aged group, the long-lived group had more naive CD4+ T cells, fewer expanded clones and increased TCR diversity, a pattern suggesting age selection. The percentage of naive T cells measured by flow cytometry correlated strongly with observed TCR beta diversity. Because profiling used bulk unsorted PBMCs, naive and antigen-experienced compartments could not be compared conclusively.

This TCR was recovered from a man aged 25 to 45 in good health. The sequencing input was blood. The chain uses TRBV19 and TRBJ1-1; the D gene is perhaps TRBD1, on 5 matching bases. The CDR3 region has the sequence CASRLGGGGTEAFF. The DNA is as follows: TGTGCCAGTAGGTTAGGAGGTGGGGGCACTGAAGCTTTCTTT.